What follows is one T cell receptor (beta chain) and its context. The antigen is unknown. This sample was included in a study of OX40 agonist ivuxolimab in advanced cancers. Study summary: Every 2 weeks, patients got intravenous ivuxolimab at one of six dose levels (0.01-10 mg/kg). Mean age approximately 55 years, range about 23 to 85; approximately 83% male. Overall study results and limits: CD4+ and CD8+ T cells in blood underwent clonal expansion by week 6 at 0.1 to 3.0 mg/kg. Among the lowest peripheral clonal expansion occurred in 0.1-3.0 mg/kg partial responders.

Sequencing was performed with immunoSEQ multiplex PCR; in TCRdb, only in-frame clones are kept and a portion is missing. The sample consists of 70,000 to 85,000 clones, over 85% of them appearing once. V lost 7 bases to trimming and J lost 1 base, with 8 bases between them. The germline V gene has CDR1 SGHRS and CDR2 YFSETQ. The CDR3 is 12 amino acids. The sample consisted of CD4+ or CD8+ T cells sorted from blood, taken in a trial of the OX40 agonist ivuxolimab. This chain uses TRBV5-1 with TRBJ1-1; tentative D call: TRBD1 (5 bases). The TCR originated in an adult with an advanced solid tumor such as melanoma, head and neck, liver or kidney cancer. CDR3 loop: CASLGTNTEAFF. The DNA for the CDR3 is TGCGCCAGCCTAGGGACGAACACTGAAGCTTTCTTT.